This T cell receptor (beta chain) was captured in a study of T-cell memory formation after mild COVID-19 listed by TCRdb under 2021. Notes on the research overall: TCR sequence clusters from the two donors were found to be largely donor specific. In a couple of donors, T-cell clones that expanded and contracted after mild COVID-19 were tracked by sequencing TCRalpha and TCRbeta repertoires over time. Two young, previously healthy adult volunteers, one female and one male, were included in the cohort.

TCRdb lists the instrument as Illumina NovaSeq 6000. TCRalpha and TCRbeta cDNA libraries were constructed by 5'RACE with constant-segment primers, with sample barcodes and unique molecular identifiers being introduced. Trizol reagent was used to extract RNA from every sample. Libraries were amplified in two PCR steps, with a second sample barcode and Illumina TruSeq adapters added in the second step. The libraries were sequenced on an Illumina NovaSeq using 2 x 150 bp paired-end reads. Per the original workflow: With migec v1.2.7, reads were demultiplexed and then collapsed into UMI-guided consensus sequences. Using mixcr v2.1.11, UMI consensuses were aligned to TRA and TRB V and J templates and then assembled into clonotypes. Clonotypes were classified as expanded or contracted when called significant by both edgeR and NoisET, with noise models trained on biological replicates. For edgeR calls, the cutoffs were a false discovery rate-adjusted p below 0.01 and a log2 fold-change threshold of 1. PCA with hierarchical clustering of max-normalized trajectories of the 1000 most abundant clonotypes was used as exploratory dynamics analysis. Separately sequenced CD4+ and CD8+ repertoires were used to assign the CD4 or CD8 phenotype of responding clones. In-frame beta chains were kept once TCRdb had trimmed the public reads at Q25 with fastp and called clones with MiXCR. Each CDR3 protein gets just one entry, which takes the most common genes and DNA from the rows behind it. TCRdb, rather than the study authors, made the V and J calls. The sample has 350,000 or so distinct CDR3 sequences on record, 20% to 25% of them singletons. Over 20% of the sample is taken by the ten largest.

This clonotype came up a few times. It lacks a known antigen. The sample holds no much larger clone one base away, and base qualities are not on file. Ficoll-Paque density gradient centrifugation was used to isolate PBMCs. Paper-wide results and their limitations: Clones contracting from day 15 to 85 had balanced CD4/CD8 phenotypes, while a second wave expanding from day 15 to 37 was biased towards CD4+. Contracting CD4+ clones appeared mostly in the CM and EM memory subsets, whereas CD8+ clones were enriched in EMRA. The study included only a couple of mild cases, and larger cohorts that include severe cases with pre-infection samples were judged to be necessary. Whether the second-wave clones peaking on day 37 were SARS-CoV-2 specific was not confirmed. The detection of some responding clones in pre-infection memory suggests that pre-existing cross-reactive memory T cells joined the SARS-CoV-2 response.

The CDR3 numbers 14 residues from cysteine through phenylalanine. Left in the record is the CDR3 DNA by itself, 42 bases read in frame from the first base. From the germline V gene, CDR1 is SGHRS and CDR2 is YFSETQ. V and J lose 0 bases and 7 bases, and a span of 11 bases separates them. This sequence uses TRBV5-1 and TRBJ2-1; a tentative D match to TRBD2 spans 6 bases. The specimen was PBMCs or a T cell subset sorted from them (not recorded which). This receptor was identified in a man younger than 35 who had mild COVID-19 (a few samples of this study predate the infection). The sample titles of this study are shuffled in the database, so cell type and time point are left out; the donor was told from shared clones. Here is the DNA: TGCGCCAGCAGCTTGGGTTTAGCGGCGAATGAGCAGTTCTTC. It translates to CASSLGLAANEQFF. The reference TRBV5-1 and TRBJ2-1 proteins fill in what lies around the CDR3, so the full variable domain reads KAGVTQTPRYLIKTRGQQVTLSCSPISGHRSVSWYQQTPGQGLQFLFEYFSETQRNKGNFPGRFSGRQFSNSRSEMNVSTLELGDSALYLCASSLGLAANEQFFGPGTRLTVL.